The present T cell receptor beta chain was sequenced within a study of CD8+ T cells in alopecia areata. CDR3 size: 15 residues. The germline CDR1 and CDR2 sequences are SEHNR and FQNEAQ (reference sequence). V lost 5 bases and J lost 5, with 18 bases in between. Findings and limits, study-wide: Among patients, TCR sharing was less clear than in mice, a difference possibly due in part to HLA diversity in the patient population.

This clone was recorded once. The antigen remains unidentified. Sequencing used cDNA as its template, made by extracting RNA and reverse transcribing it. Using immunoSEQ multiplex PCR, the repertoire was profiled, and TCRdb retains in-frame clones only, with some absent. The repertoire has 150,000 to 200,000 clones, around 54% of them found once; the top ten carry about 4.3%. The clonotype comes from a human donor in good health. This chain links TRBV7-9 with TRBJ2-5; no definite D call. The sequencing sample was made of CD4+ T cells sorted from blood. The CDR3 loop reads CASSATSVFRETQYF. Here the CDR3 DNA reads TGTGCCAGCAGCGCAACCTCGGTGTTTAGGGAGACCCAGTACTTC. The variable domain in full, with the rest retrieved from reference TRBV7-9 and TRBJ2-5, is DTGVSQNPRHKITKRGQNVTFRCDPISEHNRLYWYRQTLGQGPEFLTYFQNEAQLEKSRLLSDRFSAERPKGSFSTLEIQRTEQGDSAMYLCASSATSVFRETQYFGPGTRLLVL.